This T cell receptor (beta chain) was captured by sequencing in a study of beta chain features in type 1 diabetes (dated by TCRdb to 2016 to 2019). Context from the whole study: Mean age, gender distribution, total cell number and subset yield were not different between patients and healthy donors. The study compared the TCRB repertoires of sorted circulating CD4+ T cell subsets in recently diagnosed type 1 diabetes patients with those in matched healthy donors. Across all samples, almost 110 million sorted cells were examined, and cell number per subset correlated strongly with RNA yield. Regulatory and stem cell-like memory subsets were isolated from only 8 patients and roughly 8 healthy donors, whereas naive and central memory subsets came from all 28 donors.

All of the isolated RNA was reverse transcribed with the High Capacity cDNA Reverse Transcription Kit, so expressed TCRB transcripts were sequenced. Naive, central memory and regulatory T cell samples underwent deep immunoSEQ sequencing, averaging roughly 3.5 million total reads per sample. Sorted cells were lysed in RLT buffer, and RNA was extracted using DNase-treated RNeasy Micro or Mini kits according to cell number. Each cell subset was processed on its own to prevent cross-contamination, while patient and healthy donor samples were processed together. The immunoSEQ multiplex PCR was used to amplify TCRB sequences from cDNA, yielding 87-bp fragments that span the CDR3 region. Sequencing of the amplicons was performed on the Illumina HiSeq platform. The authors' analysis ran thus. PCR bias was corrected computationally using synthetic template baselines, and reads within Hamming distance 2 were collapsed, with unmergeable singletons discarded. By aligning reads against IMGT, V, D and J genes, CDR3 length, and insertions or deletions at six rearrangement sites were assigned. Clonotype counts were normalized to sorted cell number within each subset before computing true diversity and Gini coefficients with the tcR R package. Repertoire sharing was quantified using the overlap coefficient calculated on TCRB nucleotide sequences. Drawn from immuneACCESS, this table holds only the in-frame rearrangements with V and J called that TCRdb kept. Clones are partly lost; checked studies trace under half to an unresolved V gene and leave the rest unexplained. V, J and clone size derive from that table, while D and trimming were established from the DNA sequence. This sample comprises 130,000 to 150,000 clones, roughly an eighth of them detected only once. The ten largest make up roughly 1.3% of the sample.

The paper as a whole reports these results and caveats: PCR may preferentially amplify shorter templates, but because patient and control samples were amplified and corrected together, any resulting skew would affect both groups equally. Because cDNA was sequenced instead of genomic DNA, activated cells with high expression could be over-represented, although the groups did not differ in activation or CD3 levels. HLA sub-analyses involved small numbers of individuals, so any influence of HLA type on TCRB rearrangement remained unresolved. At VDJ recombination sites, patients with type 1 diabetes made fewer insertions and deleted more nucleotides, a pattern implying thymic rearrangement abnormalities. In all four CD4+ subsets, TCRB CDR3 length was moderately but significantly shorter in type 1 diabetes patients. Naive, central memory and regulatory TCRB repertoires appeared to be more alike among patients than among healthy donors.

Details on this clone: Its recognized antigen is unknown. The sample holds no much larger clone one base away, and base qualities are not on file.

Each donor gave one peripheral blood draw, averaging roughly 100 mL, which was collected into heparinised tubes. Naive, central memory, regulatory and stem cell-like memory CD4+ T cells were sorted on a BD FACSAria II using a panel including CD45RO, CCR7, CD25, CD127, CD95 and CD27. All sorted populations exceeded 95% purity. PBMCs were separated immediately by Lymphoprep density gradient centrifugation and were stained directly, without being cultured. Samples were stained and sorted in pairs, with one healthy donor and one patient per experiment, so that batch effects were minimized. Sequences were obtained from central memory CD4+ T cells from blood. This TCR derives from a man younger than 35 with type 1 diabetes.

The nucleotide sequence is TGTGCCAGCAGCGCCCTTAGCGGGGCCGGCACAGATACGCAGTATTTT. Translation gives CASSALSGAGTDTQYF. Rearrangement joined TRBV9 to TRBJ2-3; TRBD2 fits 8 bases in the junction. The CDR3 has 16 amino acids, counting the end cysteine and phenylalanine. Just the 48-base CDR3 DNA is kept, in frame starting at base 1. Per the germline V gene, SGDLS is the CDR1 and YYNGEE is the CDR2. Ends trimmed: V by 3 bases, J by 1 base; bases unmatched to a gene: 7.